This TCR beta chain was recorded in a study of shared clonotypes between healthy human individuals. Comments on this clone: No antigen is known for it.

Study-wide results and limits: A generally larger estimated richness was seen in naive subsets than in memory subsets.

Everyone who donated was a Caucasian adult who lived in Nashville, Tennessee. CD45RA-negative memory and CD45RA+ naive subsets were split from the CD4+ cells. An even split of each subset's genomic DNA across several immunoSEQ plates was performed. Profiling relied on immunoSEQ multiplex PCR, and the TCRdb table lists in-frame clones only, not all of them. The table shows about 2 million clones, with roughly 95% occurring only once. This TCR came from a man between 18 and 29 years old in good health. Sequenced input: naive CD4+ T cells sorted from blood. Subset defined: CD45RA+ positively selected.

The CDR3 DNA follows: TGTGCCAGCAGGGGCGGGGGAAAGGCAGATACGCAGTATTTT. Translated, it gives CASRGGGKADTQYF. The chain couples TRBV28 to TRBJ2-3, with 7 bases matching TRBD2. Germline assignment: CDR1 MDHEN and CDR2 SYDVKM. Trimming removed 6 bases from V and 4 bases from J; junction bases left unmatched: 7. The CDR3 length is 14 residues.